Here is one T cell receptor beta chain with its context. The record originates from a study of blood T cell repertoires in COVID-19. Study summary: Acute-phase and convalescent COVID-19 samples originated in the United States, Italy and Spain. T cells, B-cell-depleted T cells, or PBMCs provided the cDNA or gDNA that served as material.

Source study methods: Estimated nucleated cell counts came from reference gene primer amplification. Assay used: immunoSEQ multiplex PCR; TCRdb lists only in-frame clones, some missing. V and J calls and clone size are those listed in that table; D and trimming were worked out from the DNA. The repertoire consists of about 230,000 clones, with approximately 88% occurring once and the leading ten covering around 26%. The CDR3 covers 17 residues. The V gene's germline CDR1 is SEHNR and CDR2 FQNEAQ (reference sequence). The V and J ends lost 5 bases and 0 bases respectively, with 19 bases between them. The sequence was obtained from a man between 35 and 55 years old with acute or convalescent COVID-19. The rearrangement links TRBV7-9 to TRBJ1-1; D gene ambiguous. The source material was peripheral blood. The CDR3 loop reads CASSLSGGVGMNTEAFF. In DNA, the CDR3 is TGTGCCAGCAGCCTCTCTGGCGGGGTAGGCATGAACACTGAAGCTTTCTTT.